This T cell receptor (beta chain) was identified during a study of shared clonotypes between healthy human individuals (dated by TCRdb to about 2020). Regarding the research as a whole: A few men and a couple of women, aged 18 to 49 years, made up the cohort. Per donor, leukapheresis produced somewhere between about 0.9 and 9 billion PBMCs. To estimate repertoire size and how much clonotype sharing occurs between individuals, the study deeply sequenced the blood TCR repertoires of 4 to 6 healthy adults. For each donor, CD4 naive and CD4 memory were each run on three plates, CD8 naive on two plates, and CD8 memory on one plate. To increase sequencing depth and limit assay-specific biases, TCR repertoire library preparation and sequencing were carried out by different laboratories using diverse techniques. The paper's findings and limits, for the study overall: Sampling was restricted to blood, and TCR repertoires in tissues likely differ from the TCR repertoires found in blood. Naive subsets generally had larger estimated clonotype richness than memory subsets. Higher generation probabilities were observed for clonotypes shared by all four sorted-subset donors than for non-shared clonotypes. Pairwise subsampling led to the expectation that sequencing depth would affect the degree of clonotype sharing among donors. Across a few donors, roughly 5.1% of naive CD4, approximately 3.6% of naive CD8, about 2.3% of memory CD4, and about 0.4% of memory CD8 clonotypes were shared. Rarefaction of sorted-subset datasets indicated incomplete sequencing despite the large sequencing depth. The small number of donors limited the genetic and exposure-history diversity represented.

Notes on this clone: The antigen it recognizes is unknown. Per-nucleotide qualities are absent, and no much larger clonotype sits a single base away.

Trimming takes 3 bases off V and 3 bases off J; junction bases not matched to a gene: 4. The CDR1 and CDR2 encoded by the germline V gene are SGDLS and YYNGEE. The CDR3 numbers 15 residues from cysteine through phenylalanine. The read is trimmed to its CDR3 DNA, 45 bases read in frame from base 1. The donors were healthy, HIV-negative adults with no recently reported acute infections or vaccinations. Every donor was a Caucasian adult residing in Nashville, Tennessee, USA. CD4+ T cells were enriched by magnetic negative selection; naive cells were then positively selected on CD45RA, and the negative fraction formed the memory subset. After blood collection by leukapheresis, PBMCs were isolated using Ficoll-Histopaque density gradient centrifugation and then cryopreserved in the vapor phase of liquid nitrogen. Analytical flow cytometry was used to check the purity and quantity of each magnetically sorted T cell population. Genomic DNA was isolated from each sorted fraction and quantified by UV absorbance on a Nanodrop 2000c.

TCR CDR3 regions were amplified from genomic DNA by multiplex PCR using the deep immunoSEQ assay. Genomic DNA extracted from each cell subset was distributed evenly over all wells of several immunoSEQ 96-well plates, and each plate served as one replicate. For sorted subsets, each replicate PCR was loaded with about 200 ng genomic DNA, equivalent to 30,000 or so T cell genomes. Purified libraries were measured with a Qubit 3.0 fluorometer, size-checked on a Bioanalyzer 2100, and measured again with the KAPA Library Quantification kit. Each immunoSEQ 96-well plate was sequenced on its own single-read 150-cycle Illumina NextSeq 550 flow cell. As for the authors' bioinformatics: Because only junctional sequences without quality scores were contained in the immunoSEQ output, filtering matching that applied to full-length reads could not be performed. Sequences were annotated with PyIR, a Python wrapper for IgBLAST v1.9, and V/J genes and CDR3 were assigned using IMGT germline references. Reads were filtered out if the reads had weak V/J assignments (E-value above 1e-6), no CDR3, stop codons, out-of-frame junctions, or ambiguous translated residues. A V3J clonotype was defined by an identical inferred V gene, J gene, and CDR3 amino acid sequence. To compute the percentage overlap between repertoires, the number of shared unique clonotypes was divided by the size of the smaller repertoire. RTK rarefaction, the Chao1 estimator, and Recon v2.1 estimates of unobserved clonotypes were used to assess repertoire richness. For all TCRbeta clonotypes obtained by the gDNA method from a handful of donors, generation probabilities were computed with OLGA. TCRdb took over this immuneACCESS table, retaining in-frame rearrangements with V and J assigned. Such tables are incomplete; in checked studies, under half of the missing clones stem from an unresolved V gene, and the remainder is unexplained. The V and J calls and the clone size are those of that table, but D and trimming were determined from the DNA. This sample holds around 600,000 clones; roughly 97% were observed only once. The top ten clonotypes cover around 0.06% of the sample.

Source material: naive CD4+ T cells sorted from blood. Read against the paper, the sample's cell subset or site label means: CD45RA+ positively selected. The chain is assembled from TRBV9 and TRBJ2-1; TRBD1 aligns with 9 central bases. The source is a woman in her thirties in good health. The sequenced DNA: TGTGCCAGCAGCGCCTACAGGGGGCTCTACAATGAGCAGTTCTTC. The translation is CASSAYRGLYNEQFF. Outside the CDR3, residues come from the reference TRBV9 and TRBJ2-1 proteins, so the full variable domain is: DSGVTQTPKHLITATGQRVTLRCSPRSGDLSVYWYQQSLDQGLQFLIQYYNGEERAKGNILERFSAQQFPDLHSELNLSSLELGDSALYFCASSAYRGLYNEQFFGPGTRLTVL.